These T cell receptor beta chains were read from a single sample in a study of PD-1 blockade in mismatch repair-deficient tumors. Clones were sequenced by immunoSEQ multiplex PCR, and TCRdb holds only the in-frame ones, with some missing. The sample has roughly 37,000 clones; approximately 80% are singletons. The material sequenced was PBMCs, taken around 38 weeks after starting pembrolizumab. The receptors were sampled from an adult with mismatch repair-deficient cancer. Both conserved end residues are part of each CDR3. A D gene is named only where the DNA matches it firmly. Size is omitted from some rows. Given values are once, few, many or a class for expanded clones.

CASRRGGSYNEQFF TGTGCCAGCAGGAGGGGGGGGTCCTACAATGAGCAGTTCTTC . TRBV6-1 . TRBJ2-1
CASSQDPGLAGSKQYF TGCGCCAGCAGCCAAGATCCCGGACTAGCGGGATCTAAGCAGTACTTC TRBD2 TRBV4-1 . TRBJ2-7
CASSSQTGVAGELFF TGTGCCAGCAGCTCCCAGACAGGGGTCGCCGGGGAGCTGTTTTTT TRBD1 TRBV5-4 . TRBJ2-2
CASSFPDREKYF TGTGCCAGCAGTTTCCCCGACAGGGAGAAGTACTTC TRBD1 TRBV28 few TRBJ2-7
CASSTHSTGSGNTIYF TGTGCCAGCAGTACCCACTCCACGGGCTCTGGAAACACCATATATTTT . TRBV28 . TRBJ1-3
CASRYRVSNQPQHF TGTGCCAGCAGGTACAGGGTAAGCAATCAGCCCCAGCATTTT . TRBV2 once TRBJ1-5
CATSVRGASYGYTF TGTGCCACCTCCGTTAGGGGTGCCAGCTATGGCTACACCTTC . TRBV6-5 . TRBJ1-2
CASSGTTYNEQFF TGTGCCAGCAGCGGGACTACCTACAATGAGCAGTTCTTC . TRBV9 . TRBJ2-1
CASSPSSGRVNTQYF TGTGCCAGCTCACCTTCCAGCGGGAGGGTAAATACGCAGTATTTT TRBD2 TRBV18 . TRBJ2-3
CASSQGSRPQHF TGTGCCAGCAGCCAAGGTTCCCGGCCCCAGCATTTT . TRBV14 . TRBJ1-5
CASRGASYSPLHF TGTGCCAGCAGGGGAGCTAGCTATTCACCCCTCCACTTT . TRBV28 . TRBJ1-6
CASKDAGKYEQYF TGTGCCAGTAAGGACGCGGGAAAATACGAGCAGTACTTC . TRBV19 . TRBJ2-7
CASNNFGGSHSNQPQHF TGTGCCAGTAACAATTTTGGAGGGTCTCATAGCAATCAGCCCCAGCATTTT . TRBV19 once TRBJ1-5
CASSLRSGSLKGNEQFF TGTGCCAGCAGCTTACGTAGCGGGAGCTTGAAGGGTAATGAGCAGTTCTTC TRBD2 TRBV7-9 . TRBJ2-1
CASSSDRVAETQYF TGTGCCAGCAGTTCGGACAGGGTAGCCGAGACCCAGTACTTC TRBD1 TRBV2 . TRBJ2-5
CASLESNQPQHF TGTGCCAGCTTAGAGAGCAATCAGCCCCAGCATTTT . TRBV28 . TRBJ1-5
CASSLVGEGSCPF . . TRBV7-9 . TRBJ2-3